The clone carrying this TCR beta chain was seen only a few times. Antigen specificity is unknown. Germline CDR1 is MNHEY and CDR2 is SVGAGI. This CDR3 contains 13 residues. The ends lost 6 bases at V and 7 bases at J; junction bases unmatched: 8. This entry is derived from a study of shared clonotypes between healthy human individuals. Study results and caveats: With few donors, the genetic and exposure-history diversity represented was limited. Between several donors, naive CD4 clonotypes were shared at a level of about 5%.

The study drew its donors from healthy HIV-negative adults without recent acute infections or vaccinations. Sorted-subset replicate PCRs used 200 ng DNA, tens of thousands of T cell genomes. Repertoires were generated with immunoSEQ multiplex PCR, while TCRdb's copy carries only in-frame clones and drops some. The sample lists 650,000 to 800,000 clones, approximately 77% occurring once. The TCR was taken from a woman in her 30s in good health. The chain combines TRBV6-5 with TRBJ2-7; 8 positions agree with TRBD2. The sequenced sample consisted of memory CD4+ T cells sorted from blood. Documented subset: CD45RA-negative fraction. DNA for the CDR3: TGTGCCAGCAGGGCCGGGACTAGTATAGAGCAGTACTTC. It yields the protein CASRAGTSIEQYF.